In this sample, the clone carrying this TCR beta chain turned up once. Its cognate antigen is unknown. This likely comes from a read error, as the CDR3 has no conserved phenylalanine or tryptophan at its end. TCRbeta libraries were built with three rounds of nested PCR, modified from ARM-PCR. One entry per CDR3 protein results from TCRdb running MiXCR on the multiplex PCR reads. Among 100,000 to 150,000 distinct CDR3 sequences listed, 66% were seen once. This specimen comes from a study of tumor and adjacent non-tumor tissue in lung cancer. Study context: The patients, roughly eleven men and about 5 women, were about 31 to 76 with stage I to III disease.

The template was RNA from unsorted bulk tissue. Between August and November 2014, newly diagnosed, chemotherapy-naive lung cancer patients underwent thoracic surgery in China. Study results and limitations: TCR diversity was significantly greater in tumor than normal lung tissue.

The clonotype originates from a young man with non-small cell lung cancer. The source material was lung tumor tissue.

For the CDR3, the DNA is TGCAGCGTTGGGGACTCAAGGTTGAACACTGAAGCTTTCTGT. It specifies CSVGDSRLNTEAFC. The rearrangement links TRBV29-1 to TRBJ1-1; D is perhaps TRBD1 (5 bases). The germline CDR1 and CDR2 sequences are SQVTM and ANQGSEA. The CDR3 has 14 residues. Trimming stripped 4 bases from V and 0 bases from J, with 12 bases between.